This entry concerns a single T cell receptor (beta chain). Its antigen specificity is not known. Per-base quality was not reported, and no clone a single base away is much larger than it. The source of the sample is a study of post-analysis software for immune sequencing data (dated by TCRdb to 2013 to 2016). The study in broad terms: Disease courses on record covered relapsing-remitting, secondary progressive and progressive-relapsing multiple sclerosis, though some patients had no subtype annotation. The patient repertoires were compared against around 11 previously published healthy control repertoires obtained from donors aged about 6 to 26 years. A subset of samples was prepared in parallel using single-end sample barcoding, then pooled and co-amplified after Illumina adapter ligation. Summary of the overall study and its limitations: The control group was slightly older than the multiple sclerosis patient group. Compared with controls, multiple sclerosis patients had significantly lower normalized Chao1 diversity, a finding suggesting substantial peripheral T-cell clonal expansion. Strong co-clustering of samples prepared in the same batch was shown by direct clustering with F measure, prompting a batch-effect correction. Significantly higher frequencies in patients than in controls were found for roughly 5 TRBV segments, including TRBV5-6, TRBV5-1 and TRBV20-1.

Counted from cysteine to phenylalanine, this CDR3 has 15 amino acids. The retained sequence is limited to the CDR3, 45 bases, with the frame set at the first base. CDR1 and CDR2 were assigned from the germline V gene as SGDLS and YYNGEE. The germline V end is reduced by 3 bases and the J end by 2 bases; junction bases left unmatched: 2. The method was PCR. The sequencer was an Illumina HiSeq 2500. Unique molecular identifiers were incorporated into TCR beta cDNA libraries to reduce PCR and sequencing biases. Some 500,000 cDNA molecules were obtained per 1 to 10 million input T cells, so each molecule approximated one T cell. The same protocol used for the earlier healthy control dataset was applied to prepare and sequence the patient libraries. Within a given batch, samples were prepared together, multiplexed and sequenced on the same HiSeq lane. For the original study's pipeline: Raw barcoded reads were processed with MIGEC, discarding single-read molecular identifier groups before consensus assembly and CDR3 extraction. Clonotype tables were post-analysed with VDJtools, and diversity was normalized by down-sampling all datasets to the smallest sample size. In repertoire overlap clustering, CDR3 amino acid sequences, but not nucleotide sequences, were matched to correct batch-related cross-sample contamination. TCRdb reworked the public reads: Q25 trimming with fastp, MiXCR clone assembly, productive beta chains retained. Under each unique CDR3 protein, matching rows form one entry showing the most common genes and DNA. TCRdb assigned the V and J calls; the authors' analysis was not used. The sample table records hundreds of thousands of distinct CDR3 sequences; roughly 29% of these occur just once. The top ten clonotypes cover more than 0.55% of the sample.

TCR beta repertoires were profiled from peripheral blood of about a dozen young patients with multiple sclerosis to demonstrate the VDJtools post-analysis software. Multiple sclerosis patients were children and adolescents aged 6 to 15 years. The sample was blood. The chain links TRBV9 with TRBJ2-1, with 10 junctional bases fitting TRBD1. The TCR originated in a girl aged 5 to 17 with multiple sclerosis. The CDR3 region: CASSAGQGAYNEQFF. The sequenced DNA: TGTGCCAGCAGCGCCGGACAGGGGGCCTACAATGAGCAGTTCTTC.